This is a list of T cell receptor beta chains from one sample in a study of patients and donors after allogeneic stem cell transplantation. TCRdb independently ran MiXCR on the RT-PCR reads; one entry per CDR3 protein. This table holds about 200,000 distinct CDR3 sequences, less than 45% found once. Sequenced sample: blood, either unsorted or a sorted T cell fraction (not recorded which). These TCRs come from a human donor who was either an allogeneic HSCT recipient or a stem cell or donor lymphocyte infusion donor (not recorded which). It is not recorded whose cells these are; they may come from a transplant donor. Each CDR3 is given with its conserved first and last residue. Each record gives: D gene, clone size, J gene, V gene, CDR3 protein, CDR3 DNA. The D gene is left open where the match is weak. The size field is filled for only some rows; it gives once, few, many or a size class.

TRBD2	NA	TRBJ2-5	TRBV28	CASTLRGLAVETQYF	TGTGCCAGCACCCTTAGGGGCCTAGCGGTAGAGACCCAGTACTTC
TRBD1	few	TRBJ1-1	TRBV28	CASSFHPTGFDTEAFF	TGTGCCAGCAGTTTCCATCCGACAGGGTTTGACACTGAAGCTTTCTTT
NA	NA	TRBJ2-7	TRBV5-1	CASSFAGLGDEQYF	TGCGCCAGCAGCTTCGCGGGGCTGGGGGACGAGCAGTACTTC
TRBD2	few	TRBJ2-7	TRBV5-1	CASSSILAGAGEQYF	TGCGCCAGCAGTTCTATACTAGCGGGAGCGGGCGAGCAGTACTTC
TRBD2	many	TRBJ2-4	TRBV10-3	CATQSGSADIQYF	TGTGCCACCCAGAGCGGGAGTGCGGACATTCAGTACTTC
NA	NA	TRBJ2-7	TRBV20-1	CSARVSSPYEQYF	TGCAGTGCTAGAGTGAGTTCGCCCTACGAGCAGTACTTC
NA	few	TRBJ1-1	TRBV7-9	CASSLDPGAVRGRNTEAFF	TGTGCCAGCAGCTTAGATCCGGGGGCGGTTCGAGGGCGGAACACTGAAGCTTTCTTT
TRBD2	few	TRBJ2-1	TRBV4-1	CASSQDDTSGRLGDNEQFF	TGCGCCAGCAGCCAAGACGACACTAGCGGGAGGTTAGGCGACAATGAGCAGTTCTTC
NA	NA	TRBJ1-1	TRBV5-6	CASSLAARNTEAFF	TGTGCCAGCAGCTTGGCCGCCAGAAACACTGAAGCTTTCTTT
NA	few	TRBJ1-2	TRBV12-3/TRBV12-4	CASTRTANYGYTF	TGTGCCAGCACCCGGACGGCCAACTATGGCTACACCTTC
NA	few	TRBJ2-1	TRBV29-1	CSVEGARSSYNEQFF	TGCAGCGTTGAGGGCGCCCGGTCCTCCTACAATGAGCAGTTCTTC
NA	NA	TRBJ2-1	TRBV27	CASSAHNEQFF	TGTGCCAGCAGTGCACACAATGAGCAGTTCTTC
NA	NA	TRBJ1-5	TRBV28	CASSLEGVSNQPQHF	TGTGCCAGCAGTTTGGAAGGGGTAAGCAATCAGCCCCAGCATTTT
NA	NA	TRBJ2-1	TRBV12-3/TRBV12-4	CASSPSRHEQFF	TGTGCCAGCAGCCCTAGTAGGCATGAGCAGTTCTTC
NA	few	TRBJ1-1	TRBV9	CASSVAGSRGSNTEAFF	TGTGCCAGCAGCGTAGCGGGTTCTAGAGGTTCGAACACTGAAGCTTTCTTT